Described below is a single TCR beta chain sequence and its context. The antigen this receptor binds is unknown. Base qualities are missing; no much larger clone stands one base away. This sample was taken from a study of blood T cells in healthy people across ages (dated by TCRdb to 2015 to 2017). In terms of the full investigation: In model experiments, roughly one uniquely barcoded TCR beta cDNA molecule per two T cells was captured by template switching. Using deep sequencing normalized with unique cDNA molecular identifiers, the study measured how TCR beta repertoire diversity changes with age. The donors were divided into four age groups: young (average approximately 16 years), middle-aged (approximately 39), aged (around 67) and long-lived (more than 75). To avoid experimental bias, donors of different ages were distributed randomly across sequencing lanes. Using the same blood draw, the study looked at two additional independent replicas of 1 million unique cDNA reads for two donors, one aged 18 to 29 and the other aged 80 or older. Summary of the overall study and its limitations: Because donor CMV infection status was unknown, age-related changes in expanded clonotypes were potentially confounded. Compared with the aged group, the long-lived group had more naive CD4+ T cells, fewer expanded clones and increased TCR diversity, a pattern suggesting age selection. A strong correlation was found between observed TCR beta diversity and the percentage of naive T cells measured by flow cytometry. Estimates of total diversity based on one million sequenced T cells were considered lower bounds and underestimates. As age increased, observed TCR beta diversity per million T cells dropped in a roughly linear way, and a significant reduction was already evident by age 40. Since profiling was done on bulk unsorted PBMCs, naive and antigen-experienced compartments could not be conclusively compared.

Donors were a few dozen systemically healthy Caucasian individuals from Russia aged 6 to 90 years. Approximately 9.3 milliliters of peripheral blood were collected from each donor into EDTA-treated Vacutainer tubes. Ficoll-Paque density-gradient centrifugation was used to isolate PBMCs, with at least 6 million per sample. Total RNA was extracted from PBMCs with Trizol reagent, with at least 6 micrograms obtained per sample. For every donor, flow cytometry on a PBMC aliquot measured the percentage of naive CD45RAhigh/CD27high T cells. The CDR3 has 15 amino acids, counting the end cysteine and phenylalanine. Just CDR3 DNA is preserved here, 45 bases in frame from base 1. CDR1 is given as SGHTA and CDR2 as FQGNSA, both from the germline V gene. V is pruned by 5 bases and J by 2 bases, leaving 7 bases of the junction without a gene match. Libraries were prepared through 5' RACE. The sequencer was an Illumina HiSeq 2500. A second roughly 6 to 11 cycle PCR used a sample-barcoded 5' primer and a J-beta primer mix. A template-switch 5' adaptor carrying 12 random nucleotides introduced a unique molecular identifier onto each TCR beta cDNA molecule. Each sample yielded at least 3 million CDR3-containing paired-end reads. First-strand cDNA synthesis was performed from all RNA using the Mint cDNA synthesis kit, with priming by a TRBC-specific oligonucleotide. After uracil-DNA glycosylase treatment, a first 18-cycle PCR used universal primers M1SS and BC2_uni_R on all cDNA. The original methods were these. For normalization, 1 million high-quality reads were randomly selected from each sample, with every read carrying a distinct molecular identifier. Instead of being binned into consensus sequences, reads that shared molecular identifiers were thrown out. CDR3 identification, clonotype clustering and error correction used MiTCR with a Q25 quality threshold and the strictest error-elimination algorithm. A nonparametric unseen species model using Euler transformation provided a lower-bound estimate of total TCR beta diversity. TCRdb reprocessing: public reads trimmed at Q25 with fastp, clones called with MiXCR, in-frame beta chains kept. Rows with a matching CDR3 protein are joined into one entry that keeps the most common DNA and genes. The V and J calls and clone size are TCRdb's, not the authors'. This sample lists some 900,000 distinct CDR3 sequences; around 28% were detected once. Of the sample, 15% to 20% falls within the top ten clones.

The sequence links TRBV7-2 to TRBJ2-7; 9 bases in between match TRBD1. The TCR sequence derives from an elderly woman in good health. What was sequenced was blood. The CDR3 protein is CASSTKGQGPYEQYF. The bases are TGTGCCAGCAGCACAAAGGGACAGGGCCCCTACGAGCAGTACTTC.